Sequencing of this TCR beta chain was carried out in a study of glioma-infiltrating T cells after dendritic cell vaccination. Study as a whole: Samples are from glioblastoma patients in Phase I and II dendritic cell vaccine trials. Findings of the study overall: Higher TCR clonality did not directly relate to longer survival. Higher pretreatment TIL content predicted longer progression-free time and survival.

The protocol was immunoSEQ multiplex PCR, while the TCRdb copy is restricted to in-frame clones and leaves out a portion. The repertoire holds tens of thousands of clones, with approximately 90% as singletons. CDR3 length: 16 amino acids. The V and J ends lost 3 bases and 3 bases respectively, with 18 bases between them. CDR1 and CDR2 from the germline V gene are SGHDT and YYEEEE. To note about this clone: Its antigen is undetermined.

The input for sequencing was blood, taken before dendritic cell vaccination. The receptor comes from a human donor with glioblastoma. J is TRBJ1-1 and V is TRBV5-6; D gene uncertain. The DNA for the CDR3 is TGTGCCAGCAGCTCCCCCCACCGCCTGGAGGACACTGAAGCTTTCTTT. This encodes CASSSPHRLEDTEAFF.